This T cell receptor (beta chain) was sequenced during a study of response to subunit inactivated influenza vaccine (dated by TCRdb to 2016 to 2019). With respect to the entire study: Deep quantitative T cell receptor repertoire profiling was used in the study to track responses to a trivalent subunit inactivated influenza vaccine. General conclusions and limits of the study: It was suggested by the authors that each seasonal influenza vaccination may recruit only a limited number of new T cells.

The time point label, as the study defines it: 45 days after influenza vaccine administration. Details on this clonotype: Its cognate antigen has yet to be identified. One end of the junction varies from germline; a read error may be responsible.

From the cysteine up to the phenylalanine, the CDR3 has a length of 16 residues. Only CDR3 DNA is held: 48 bases, read in frame from base 1. The germline V gene provides CDR1 SGHDN and CDR2 FVKESK. Library preparation used RT-PCR. Instrument on record: Illumina HiSeq 2500. TCRdb reprocessed the public reads (quality trimming at Q25 with fastp, clone calling with MiXCR) and kept in-frame beta chains. Each CDR3 protein gets just one entry, which takes the most common genes and DNA from the rows behind it. The sample table shows about 480,000 distinct CDR3 sequences, and 10% to 15% are seen once. The ten largest make up approximately 14% of the sample.

Source: PBMCs from blood, taken roughly 6 weeks after vaccination. The TCR originated in a man aged 45-65 years who received an inactivated influenza vaccine. Donor details come from another sample of the same person, matched by shared clones. The V gene is TRBV14 and the J gene is TRBJ1-1, with 7 junctional bases fitting TRBD1. The CDR3 reads as follows: CASSHRDSRLNIEAFF. In nucleotides, the sequence is TGTGCCAGCAGCCATAGGGACAGTCGATTGAACATTGAAGCTTTCTTT.